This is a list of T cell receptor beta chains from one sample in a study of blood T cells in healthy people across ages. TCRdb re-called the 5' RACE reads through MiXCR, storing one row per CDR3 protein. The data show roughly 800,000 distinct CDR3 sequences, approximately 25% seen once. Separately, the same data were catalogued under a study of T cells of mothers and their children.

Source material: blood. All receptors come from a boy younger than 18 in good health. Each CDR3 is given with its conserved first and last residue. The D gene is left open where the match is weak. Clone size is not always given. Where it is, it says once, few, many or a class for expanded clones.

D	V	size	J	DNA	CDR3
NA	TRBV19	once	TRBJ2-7	TGTGCCAGTAGTATAGGGGTGGGATTGGGCTACGAGCAGTACTTC	CASSIGVGLGYEQYF
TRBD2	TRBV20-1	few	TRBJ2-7	TGCAGTGCTAGAGGGGACTATTCCTACGAGCAGTACTTC	CSARGDYSYEQYF
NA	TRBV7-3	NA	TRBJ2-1	TGTGCCAGCAGCTTAGGTATTAGCGGATACAATGAGCAGTTCTTC	CASSLGISGYNEQFF
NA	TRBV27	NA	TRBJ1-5	TGTGCCAGCAGTATTCATTCCGGGGAACAACAGCCCCAGCATTTT	CASSIHSGEQQPQHF
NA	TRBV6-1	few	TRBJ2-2	TGTGCCAGCAGTGACAGCTGGGACACCGGGGAGCTGTTTTTT	CASSDSWDTGELFF
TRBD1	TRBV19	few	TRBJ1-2	TGTGCCAGTATTCAGGGGGCAAAGGACTATGGCTACACCTTC	CASIQGAKDYGYTF
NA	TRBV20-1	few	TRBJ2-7	TGCAGTGCTAGCGGGGACGTCTACGAGCAGTACTTC	CSASGDVYEQYF
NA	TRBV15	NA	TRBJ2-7	TGTGCCACCAGCAGAACACCGGGTAGGGGCGGCGACGAGCAGTACTTC	CATSRTPGRGGDEQYF
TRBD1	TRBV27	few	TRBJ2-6	TGTGCCAGCAGCGAATCGGGACAGAGTTCTGGGGCCAACGTCCTGACTTTC	CASSESGQSSGANVLTF
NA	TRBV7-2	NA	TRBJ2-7	TGTGCCAGCAGCTTAGTACTTCAGGGATCCTACGAGCAGTACTTC	CASSLVLQGSYEQYF
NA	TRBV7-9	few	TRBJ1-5	TGTGCCAGCAGCCCGGGGGGGGTCAGGCCCCAGCATTTT	CASSPGGVRPQHF
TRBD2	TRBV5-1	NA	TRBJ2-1	TGCGCTAGCAGCTTGGGAGGGAGTATAAATGAGCAGTTCTTC	CASSLGGSINEQFF
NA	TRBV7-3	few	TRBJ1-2	TGTGCCAGCAGCTTAATGGGGTCGGGGGTTGACTATGGCTACACCTTC	CASSLMGSGVDYGYTF
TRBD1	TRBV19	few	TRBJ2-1	TGTGCCAGTAGCCTTGGACAGGACTTTGACAATGAGCAGTTCTTC	CASSLGQDFDNEQFF
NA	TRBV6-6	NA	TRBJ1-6	TGTGCCAGCATAGCCCTCGGTGGACCCCTCCACTTT	CASIALGGPLHF
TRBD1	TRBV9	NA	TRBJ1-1	TGTGCCAGCAGCGTAGGGGACAGCGAAGCTTTCTTT	CASSVGDSEAFF
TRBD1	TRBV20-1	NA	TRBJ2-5	TGCAGTGCTAGTCTAGGCCAGGGGGATCTCCAAGAGACCCAGTACTTC	CSASLGQGDLQETQYF
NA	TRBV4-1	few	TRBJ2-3	TGCGCCAGCAGCCAAATGCCAGTTGCAGATACGCAGTATTTT	CASSQMPVADTQYF
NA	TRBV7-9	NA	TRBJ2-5	TGTGCCAGCAGCTCATCCTTCATGGGTCCGGAGACCCAGTACTTC	CASSSSFMGPETQYF
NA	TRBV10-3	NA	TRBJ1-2	TGTGCCATCAGTGAGTCAAGGGGATCCACCTTC	CAISESRGSTF
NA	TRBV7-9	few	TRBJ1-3	TGTGCCAGCAGCTTATTTACGGATGGAAACACCATATATTTT	CASSLFTDGNTIYF
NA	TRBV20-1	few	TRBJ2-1	TGCAGTGCCCATCAAGGAGGAGGGACCTACAATGAGCAGTTCTTC	CSAHQGGGTYNEQFF
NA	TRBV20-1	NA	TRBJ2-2	TGCAGTGCTAGAGATTGGGAAAACACCGGGGAGCTGTTTTTT	CSARDWENTGELFF
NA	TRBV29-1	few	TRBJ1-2	TGCAGCGTTGAATTTAACTATGGCTACACCTTC	CSVEFNYGYTF
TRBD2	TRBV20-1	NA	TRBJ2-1	TGCAGTGCTAGAGGGCGGGAGGGCCGGTATGAGCAGTTCTTC	CSARGREGRYEQFF
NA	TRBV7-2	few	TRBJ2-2	TGTGCCAGCAGCCTTCACACTTTCAGGGGGGGCACCGGGGAGCTGTTTTTT	CASSLHTFRGGTGELFF
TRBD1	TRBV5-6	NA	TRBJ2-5	TGTGCCAGCAGCCTCCTATATCAGACAGGGGTGGAGACCCAGTACTTC	CASSLLYQTGVETQYF
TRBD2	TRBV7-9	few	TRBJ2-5	TGTGCCAGCAGCACCAGACTACTAGCGGGGGGGCTAGAGACCCAGTACTTC	CASSTRLLAGGLETQYF
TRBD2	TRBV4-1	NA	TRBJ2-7	TGCGCCAGCAGCCAAGCGGGTCTAGCGGGAAGTCGATACGAGCAGTACTTC	CASSQAGLAGSRYEQYF
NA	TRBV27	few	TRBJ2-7	TGTGCCAGCAGTTTGATGGTTGGCTCCTACGAGCAGTACTTC	CASSLMVGSYEQYF
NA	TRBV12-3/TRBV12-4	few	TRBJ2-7	TGTGCCAGCGGTCCGGGACATACCTACGAGCAGTACTTC	CASGPGHTYEQYF
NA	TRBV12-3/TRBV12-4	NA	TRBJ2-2	TGTGCCAGCAGTTTCTACAGAGACACCGGGGAGCTGTTTTTT	CASSFYRDTGELFF
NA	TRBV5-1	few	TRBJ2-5	TGCGCCAGCAGCTTGGTGACAGACTCAGAGACCCAGTACTTC	CASSLVTDSETQYF
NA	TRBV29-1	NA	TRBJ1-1	TGCAGCGTTCTATCTCAAGCAGGTGGCACTGAAGCTTTCTTT	CSVLSQAGGTEAFF
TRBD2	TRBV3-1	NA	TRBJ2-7	TGTGCCAGCAGCCGCGGACCAACGATAGCGGGAGAACGCTACGAGCAGTACTTC	CASSRGPTIAGERYEQYF
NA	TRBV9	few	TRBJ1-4	TGTGCCAGCAGCGCAACAACTAATGAAAAACTGTTTTTT	CASSATTNEKLFF
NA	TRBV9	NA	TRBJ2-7	TGTGCCAGCAGCGTAGTGGGGACGGAGATCACCTTC	CASSVVGTEITF
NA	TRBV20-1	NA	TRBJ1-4	TGCAGTGCCCCCACCGGACAAGGGGTTAATGAAAAACTGTTTTTT	CSAPTGQGVNEKLFF
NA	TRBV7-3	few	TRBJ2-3	TGTGCCAGCAGCCGACAGGGAGGGGGGGCATCAAATACGCAGTATTTT	CASSRQGGGASNTQYF
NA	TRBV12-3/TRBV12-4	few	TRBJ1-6	TGTGCCAGCAGCCCCCGGGGCGGGAGTAATTCACCCCTCCACTTT	CASSPRGGSNSPLHF
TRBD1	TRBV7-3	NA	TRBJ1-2	TGTGCCAGCAGCTCAGGGCCGGGACAGGGCGCCTACTATGGCTACACCTTC	CASSSGPGQGAYYGYTF
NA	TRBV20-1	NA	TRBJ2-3	TGCAGTGCTAGCGAGATGCGTGGTACGCAGTATTTT	CSASEMRGTQYF
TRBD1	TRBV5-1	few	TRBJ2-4	TGCGCCAGCAGCTTGGCCTGGACAGGAGAAGCCAAAAACATTCAGTACTTC	CASSLAWTGEAKNIQYF
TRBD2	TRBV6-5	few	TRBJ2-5	TGTGCCAGCAGCTGGGGACTAGCGGGACAAGAGACCCAGTACTTC	CASSWGLAGQETQYF
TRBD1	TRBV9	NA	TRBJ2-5	TGTGCCAGCAGCCCGGGACAGGGATATAATCATATAGAGACCCAGTACTTC	CASSPGQGYNHIETQYF
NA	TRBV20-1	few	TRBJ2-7	TGCAGTGCTAGAGATCGGTGGAGGTCCTACGAGCAGTACTTC	CSARDRWRSYEQYF
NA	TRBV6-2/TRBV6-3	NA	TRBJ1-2	TGTGCCAGCAGTCCTCTACCGACAGACCGGCTTAACTATGGCTACACCTTC	CASSPLPTDRLNYGYTF
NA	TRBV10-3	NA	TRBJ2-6	TGTGCCATCAGTGAGTCGACGGGGCCAGGGACAAAGAGCTCTGGGGCCAACGTCCTGACTTTC	CAISESTGPGTKSSGANVLTF